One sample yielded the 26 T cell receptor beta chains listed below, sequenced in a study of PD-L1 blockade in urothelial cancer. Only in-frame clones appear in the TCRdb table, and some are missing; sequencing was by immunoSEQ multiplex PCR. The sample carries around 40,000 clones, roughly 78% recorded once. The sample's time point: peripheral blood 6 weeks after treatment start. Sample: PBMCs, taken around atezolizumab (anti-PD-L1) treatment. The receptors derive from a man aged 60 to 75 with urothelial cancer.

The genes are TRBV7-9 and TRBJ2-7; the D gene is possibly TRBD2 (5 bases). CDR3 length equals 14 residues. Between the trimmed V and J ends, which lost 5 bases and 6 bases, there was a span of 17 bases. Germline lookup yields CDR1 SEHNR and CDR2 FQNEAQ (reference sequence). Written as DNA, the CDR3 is TGTGCCAGCAGCCGGGCCCAGGTTCGGGGCGAGCAGTACTTC. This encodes CASSRAQVRGEQYF. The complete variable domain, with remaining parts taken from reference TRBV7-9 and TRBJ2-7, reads DTGVSQNPRHKITKRGQNVTFRCDPISEHNRLYWYRQTLGQGPEFLTYFQNEAQLEKSRLLSDRFSAERPKGSFSTLEIQRTEQGDSAMYLCASSRAQVRGEQYFGPGTRLTVT.

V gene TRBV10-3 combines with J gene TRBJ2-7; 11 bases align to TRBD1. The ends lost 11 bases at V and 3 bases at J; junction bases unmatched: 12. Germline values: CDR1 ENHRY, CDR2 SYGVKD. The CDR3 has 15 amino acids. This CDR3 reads CASLAGTGGVYEQYF. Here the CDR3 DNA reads TGTGCCTCCCTGGCCGGGACAGGGGGGGTCTACGAGCAGTACTTC.

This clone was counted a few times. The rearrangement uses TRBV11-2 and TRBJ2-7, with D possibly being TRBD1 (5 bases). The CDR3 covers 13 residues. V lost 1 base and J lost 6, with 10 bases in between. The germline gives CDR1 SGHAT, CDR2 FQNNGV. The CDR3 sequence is CASSLVSRGEQYF. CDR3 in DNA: TGTGCCAGCAGCTTAGTCTCTAGGGGCGAGCAGTACTTC.

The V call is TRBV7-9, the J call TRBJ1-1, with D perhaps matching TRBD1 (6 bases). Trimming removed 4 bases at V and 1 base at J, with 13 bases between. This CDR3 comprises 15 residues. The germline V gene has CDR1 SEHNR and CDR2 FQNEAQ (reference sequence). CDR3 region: CASSSRGGENTEAFF. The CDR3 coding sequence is TGTGCCAGCAGCTCCCGGGGGGGCGAGAACACTGAAGCTTTCTTT.

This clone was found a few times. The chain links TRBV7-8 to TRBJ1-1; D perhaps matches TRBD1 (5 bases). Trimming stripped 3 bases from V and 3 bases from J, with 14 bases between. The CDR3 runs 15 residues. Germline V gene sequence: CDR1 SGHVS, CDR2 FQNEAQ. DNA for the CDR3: TGTGCCAGCAGCTTCTCGGGGGTACCGGACACTGAAGCTTTCTTT. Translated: CASSFSGVPDTEAFF.

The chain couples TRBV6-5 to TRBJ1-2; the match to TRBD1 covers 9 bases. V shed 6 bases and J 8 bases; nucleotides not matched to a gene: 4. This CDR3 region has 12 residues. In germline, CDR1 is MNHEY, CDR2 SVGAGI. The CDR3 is CASRRTGEGYTF. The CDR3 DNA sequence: TGTGCCAGCAGACGGACAGGGGAAGGCTACACCTTC.

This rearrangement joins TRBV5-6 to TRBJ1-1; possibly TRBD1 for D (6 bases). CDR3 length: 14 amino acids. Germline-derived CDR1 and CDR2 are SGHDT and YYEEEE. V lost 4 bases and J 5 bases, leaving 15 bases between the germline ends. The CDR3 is CASSGQGGGTEAFF. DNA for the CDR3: TGTGCCAGCAGCGGGCAAGGGGGGGGAACTGAAGCTTTCTTT. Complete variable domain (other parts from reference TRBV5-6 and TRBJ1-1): DAGVTQSPTHLIKTRGQQVTLRCSPKSGHDTVSWYQQALGQGPQFIFQYYEEEERQRGNFPDRFSGHQFPNYSSELNVNALLLGDSALYLCASSGQGGGTEAFFGQGTRLTVV.

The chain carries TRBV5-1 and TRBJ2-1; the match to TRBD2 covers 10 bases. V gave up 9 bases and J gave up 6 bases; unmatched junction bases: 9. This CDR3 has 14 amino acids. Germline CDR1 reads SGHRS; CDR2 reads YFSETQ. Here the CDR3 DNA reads TGCGCCACCCAGAGGACTAGCGGAATCAATGAGCAGTTCTTC. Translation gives CATQRTSGINEQFF.

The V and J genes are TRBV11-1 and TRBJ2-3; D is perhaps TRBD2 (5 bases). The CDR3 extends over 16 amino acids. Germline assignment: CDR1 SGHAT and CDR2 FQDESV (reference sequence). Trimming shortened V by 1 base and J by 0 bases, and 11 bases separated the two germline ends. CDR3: CASSLVGSSSTDTQYF. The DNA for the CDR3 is TGTGCCAGCAGCTTAGTGGGGAGTTCTAGCACAGATACGCAGTATTTT.

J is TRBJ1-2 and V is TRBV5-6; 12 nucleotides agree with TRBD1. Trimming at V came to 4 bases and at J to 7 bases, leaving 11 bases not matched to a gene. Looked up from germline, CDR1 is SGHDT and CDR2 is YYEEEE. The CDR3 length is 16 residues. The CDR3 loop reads CASSLARGQGAVGYTF. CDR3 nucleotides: TGTGCCAGCAGCCTAGCTAGGGGACAGGGGGCTGTTGGCTACACCTTC.

CDR3 in amino acids: CAISDAGTTYNEQFF. The DNA of the CDR3 is TGTGCCATCAGTGATGCCGGGACTACATACAATGAGCAGTTCTTC. This chain connects TRBV10-3 to TRBJ2-1; TRBD2 matches 7 bases. V lost 3 bases, J lost 4 bases, and 6 bases stayed unmatched. CDR1 and CDR2 from the germline V gene are ENHRY and SYGVKD. This CDR3 has 15 residues.

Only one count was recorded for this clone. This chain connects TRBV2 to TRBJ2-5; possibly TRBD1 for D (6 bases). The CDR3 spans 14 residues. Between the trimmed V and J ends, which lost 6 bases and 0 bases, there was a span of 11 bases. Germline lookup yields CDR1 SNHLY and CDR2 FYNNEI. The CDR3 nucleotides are TGTGCCAGCAGGGTCGGGACACACCAAGAGACCCAGTACTTC. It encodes CASRVGTHQETQYF. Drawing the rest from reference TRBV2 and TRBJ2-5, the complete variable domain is EPEVTQTPSHQVTQMGQEVILRCVPISNHLYFYWYRQILGQKVEFLVSFYNNEISEKSEIFDDQFSVERPDGSNFTLKIRSTKLEDSAMYFCASRVGTHQETQYFGPGTRLLVL.

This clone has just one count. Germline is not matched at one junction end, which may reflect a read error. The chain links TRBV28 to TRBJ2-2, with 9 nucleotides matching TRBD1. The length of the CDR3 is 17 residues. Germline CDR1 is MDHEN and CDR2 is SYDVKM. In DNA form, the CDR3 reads TGTGCCAGTAGTTGGCCCCCGGGACAGGGACCCACCGGGGAGCTGTTTTTT. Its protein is CASSWPPGQGPTGELFF. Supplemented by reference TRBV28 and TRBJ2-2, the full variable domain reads DVKVTQSSRYLVKRTGEKVFLECVQDMDHENMFWYRQDPGLGLRLIYFSYDVKMKEKGDIPEGYSVSREKKERFSLILESASTNQTSMYLCASSWPPGQGPTGELFFGEGSRLTVL.

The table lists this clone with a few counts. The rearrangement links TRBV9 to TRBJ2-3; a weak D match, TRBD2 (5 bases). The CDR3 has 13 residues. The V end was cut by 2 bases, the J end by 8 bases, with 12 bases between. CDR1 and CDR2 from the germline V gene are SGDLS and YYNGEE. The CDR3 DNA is TGTGCCAGCAGCGTTCCAGCGGCGACTACGCAGTATTTT. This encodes CASSVPAATTQYF.

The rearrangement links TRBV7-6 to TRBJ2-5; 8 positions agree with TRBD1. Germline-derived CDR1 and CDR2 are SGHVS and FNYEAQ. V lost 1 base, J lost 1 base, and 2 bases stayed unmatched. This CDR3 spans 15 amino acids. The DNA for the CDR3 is TGTGCCAGCAGCTTAGGGGGGACAGGCCAAGAGACCCAGTACTTC. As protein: CASSLGGTGQETQYF.

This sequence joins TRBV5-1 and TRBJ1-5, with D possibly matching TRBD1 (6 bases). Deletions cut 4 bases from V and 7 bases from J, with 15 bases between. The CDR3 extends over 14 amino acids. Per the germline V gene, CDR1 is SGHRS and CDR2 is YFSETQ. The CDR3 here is CASSLGGSGQPQHF. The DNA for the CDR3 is TGCGCCAGCAGCCTAGGGGGATCTGGCCAGCCCCAGCATTTT.

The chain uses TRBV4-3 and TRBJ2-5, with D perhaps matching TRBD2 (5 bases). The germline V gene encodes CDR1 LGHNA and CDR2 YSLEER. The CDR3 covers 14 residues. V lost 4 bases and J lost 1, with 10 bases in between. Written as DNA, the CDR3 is TGCGCCAGCAGCCCCCGTGGGAGCCAAGAGACCCAGTACTTC. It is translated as CASSPRGSQETQYF.

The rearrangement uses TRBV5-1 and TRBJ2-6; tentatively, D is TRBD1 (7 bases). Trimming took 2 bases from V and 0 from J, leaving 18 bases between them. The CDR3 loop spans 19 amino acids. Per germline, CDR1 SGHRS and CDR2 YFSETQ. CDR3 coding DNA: TGCGCCAGCAGCTTCAACGGGGGACAGCGCAGCTCTGGGGCCAACGTCCTGACTTTC. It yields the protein CASSFNGGQRSSGANVLTF.

The CDR3 spells CASTPRGQSTDTQYF. CDR3 in DNA: TGTGCCAGTACCCCCCGAGGACAGAGCACAGATACGCAGTATTTT. V is TRBV19 and J is TRBJ2-3; weak D call: TRBD1 (6 bases). Germline values: CDR1 LNHDA, CDR2 SQIVND (reference sequence). V was trimmed by 7 bases and J by 0 bases, leaving 14 bases between them. The CDR3 contains 15 residues.

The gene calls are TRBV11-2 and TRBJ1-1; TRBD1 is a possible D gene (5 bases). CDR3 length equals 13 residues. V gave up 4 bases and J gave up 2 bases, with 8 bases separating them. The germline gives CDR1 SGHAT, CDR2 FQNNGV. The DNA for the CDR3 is TGTGCCAGCAGCTCCCAGGGTAACACTGAAGCTTTCTTT. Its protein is CASSSQGNTEAFF.

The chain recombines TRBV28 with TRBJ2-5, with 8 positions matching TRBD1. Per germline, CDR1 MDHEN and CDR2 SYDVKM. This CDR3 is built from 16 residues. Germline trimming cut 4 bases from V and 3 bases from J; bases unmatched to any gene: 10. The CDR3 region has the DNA TGTGCCAGCAGTTCCCCACATGCGACAGGGGAAGAGACCCAGTACTTC. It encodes CASSSPHATGEETQYF.

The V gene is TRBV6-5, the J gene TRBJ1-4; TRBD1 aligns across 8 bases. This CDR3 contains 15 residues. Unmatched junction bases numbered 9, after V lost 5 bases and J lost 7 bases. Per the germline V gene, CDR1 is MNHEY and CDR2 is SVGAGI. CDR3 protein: CASSLAQGASEKLFF. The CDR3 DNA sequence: TGTGCCAGCAGTCTCGCGCAGGGGGCCTCTGAAAAACTGTTTTTT.

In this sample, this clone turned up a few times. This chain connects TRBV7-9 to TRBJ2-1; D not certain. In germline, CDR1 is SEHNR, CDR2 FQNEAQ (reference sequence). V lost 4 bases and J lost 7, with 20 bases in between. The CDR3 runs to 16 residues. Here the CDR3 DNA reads TGTGCCAGCAGCTATAGGCTAGGCTCCTCCGGGAATGAGCAGTTCTTC. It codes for CASSYRLGSSGNEQFF.

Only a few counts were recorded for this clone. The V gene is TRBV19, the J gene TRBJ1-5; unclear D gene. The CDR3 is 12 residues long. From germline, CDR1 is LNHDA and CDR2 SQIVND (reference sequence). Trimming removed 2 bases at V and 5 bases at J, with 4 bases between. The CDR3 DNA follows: TGTGCCAGTAGTATACGGGATCAGCCCCAGCATTTT. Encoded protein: CASSIRDQPQHF.

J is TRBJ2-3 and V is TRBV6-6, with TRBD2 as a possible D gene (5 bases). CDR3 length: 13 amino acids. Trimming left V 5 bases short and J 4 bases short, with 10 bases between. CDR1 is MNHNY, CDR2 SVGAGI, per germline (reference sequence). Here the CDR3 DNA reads TGTGCCAGCAGTGCGGACTTTCCAGATACGCAGTATTTT. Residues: CASSADFPDTQYF.

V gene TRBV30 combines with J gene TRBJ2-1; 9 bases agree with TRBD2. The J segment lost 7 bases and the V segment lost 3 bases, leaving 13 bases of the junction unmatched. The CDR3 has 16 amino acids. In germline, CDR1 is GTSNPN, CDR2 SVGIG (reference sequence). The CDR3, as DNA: TGTGCCTGGAGATACATGGCGGGAGGGCCGAGGAATGAGCAGTTCTTC. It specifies CAWRYMAGGPRNEQFF.